The rows below give T cell receptor beta chains drawn from one sample of a study of blood T cells in healthy people across ages. TCRdb independently ran MiXCR on the 5' RACE reads; one entry per CDR3 protein. The sample has some 560,000 distinct CDR3 sequences, 27% seen once. The same data also went into a second study, on T cells of mothers and their children.

Sample: blood. These receptors all stem from a boy aged 2 to 9 in good health. Each CDR3 is given without its conserved first and last residue. Fields, in order: CDR3 protein, J gene, V gene.

ASSQDKGFEQY	-	TRBV4-3
AISESKAEQY	-	TRBV10-3
ASSPPVGVWETQY	TRBJ2-5	TRBV28
ASSQGVLFGGSYNEQF	TRBJ2-1	TRBV4-1
SASGRGDYGYT	TRBJ1-2	TRBV20-1
ASRHGLAGIDTQY	TRBJ2-3	TRBV12-3/TRBV12-4
ATVQDRGNNSPLH	TRBJ1-6	TRBV15
ASTRLGVLGPEVYEQY	-	TRBV6-1
ASSLVRTSGTYEQY	-	TRBV5-1
ASSLGTGGGGETQY	TRBJ2-5	TRBV9
ASSQVGTEDFSNQPQH	TRBJ1-5	TRBV3-1
ASGTRPYEQY	TRBJ2-7	TRBV10-3
AISDRVETQY	TRBJ2-5	TRBV10-3
SARGDRGLGTEAF	TRBJ1-1	TRBV20-1
ATSQGRGPANTGELF	TRBJ2-2	TRBV15
ASSQDFGTPYKETQY	-	TRBV3-1
ASTVSSYEQY	TRBJ2-7	TRBV2
ASSRDRPFSYEQY	TRBJ2-7	TRBV5-1
AISEGNQPQH	TRBJ1-5	TRBV10-3
SVNGGLGTGELF	TRBJ2-2	TRBV29-1
ASSLFGTWNEQF	TRBJ2-1	TRBV28
ASSSVRGGQYEQY	TRBJ2-7	TRBV5-1
ASSQGTREETQY	TRBJ2-5	TRBV4-2
AISESPGWDTEAF	TRBJ1-1	TRBV10-3
ASSLFRGEGTEAF	TRBJ1-1	TRBV12-3/TRBV12-4
ASSPTSGAMAYEQY	TRBJ2-7	TRBV4-1
ASSSWQGGEKLF	TRBJ1-4	TRBV27
ASSPSRLASYNEQF	TRBJ2-1	TRBV12-3/TRBV12-4
ASSSQGDEQY	TRBJ2-7	TRBV7-6
ASSQGDSRRH	TRBJ1-6	TRBV4-1
ASSPGLAGDIDTQY	TRBJ2-3	TRBV7-9
ASSQGLSYEQY	TRBJ2-7	TRBV3-1
ASSVQGSDEKLF	TRBJ1-4	TRBV9
ASPFLGIDEKLF	TRBJ1-4	TRBV27
ASRLRGSTEAF	TRBJ1-1	TRBV6-2/TRBV6-3
ASTGLAGFTDTQY	TRBJ2-3	TRBV12-3/TRBV12-4
SARDTSSNTGELF	TRBJ2-2	TRBV20-1
ASSQDWTGLNTEAF	TRBJ1-1	TRBV4-1
ASSLAAEQSYEQY	TRBJ2-7	TRBV5-1
ASSDGGAYNEQF	TRBJ2-1	TRBV3-1
SVVRGTGELF	TRBJ2-2	TRBV29-1
AWRVSSYNEQF	TRBJ2-1	TRBV30